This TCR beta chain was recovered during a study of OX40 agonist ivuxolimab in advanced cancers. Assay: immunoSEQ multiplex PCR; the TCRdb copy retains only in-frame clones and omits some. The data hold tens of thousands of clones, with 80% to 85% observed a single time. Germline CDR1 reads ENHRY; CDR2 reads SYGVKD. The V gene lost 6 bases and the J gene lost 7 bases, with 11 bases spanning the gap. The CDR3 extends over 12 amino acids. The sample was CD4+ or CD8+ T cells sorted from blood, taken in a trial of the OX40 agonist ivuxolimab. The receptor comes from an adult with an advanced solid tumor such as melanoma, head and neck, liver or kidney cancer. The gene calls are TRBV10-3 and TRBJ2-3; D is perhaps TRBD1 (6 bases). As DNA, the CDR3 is TGTGCCATCAGCGCACAGGGATATACGCAGTATTTT. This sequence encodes CAISAQGYTQYF.